Following are 16 T cell receptor beta chains from one sample sequenced in a study of beta chain features in type 1 diabetes. General study results and limits: TCRB CDR3s were moderately but significantly shorter in Type 1 diabetes patients in all four CD4+ subsets.

What these receptors recognize is not known. Reverse transcribing all isolated RNA meant expressed TCRB transcripts were sequenced. Data came from immunoSEQ multiplex PCR; TCRdb stores just in-frame clones and leaves some out. The sample has fewer than 16,000 clones, around 76% seen once. The sequenced material came from stem cell memory CD4+ T cells from blood. Receptors originate from a woman aged 18-30 years with type 1 diabetes.

The rearrangement uses TRBV11-2 and TRBJ2-5; the match to TRBD2 covers 15 bases. Germline V lookup: CDR1 SGHAT, CDR2 FQNNGV. There are 18 residues in the CDR3. V was pared by 0 bases and J by 0 bases, with 2 bases of the junction left unmatched. CDR3 DNA: TGTGCCAGCAGCTTAGACGGACTAGCGGGAGGGTACCAAGAGACCCAGTACTTC. Encoded protein: CASSLDGLAGGYQETQYF.

The rearrangement joins TRBV6-5 to TRBJ1-2, with D perhaps matching TRBD1 (5 bases). This CDR3 has 15 residues. The V gene's germline CDR1 is MNHEY and CDR2 SVGAGI. The V and J ends lost 6 bases and 0 bases respectively, with 14 bases between them. The DNA for the CDR3 is TGTGCCAGCAGCACAATCACGACAGCTAACTATGGCTACACCTTC. Protein: CASSTITTANYGYTF.

The chain recombines TRBV2 with TRBJ2-3; TRBD2 agrees at 12 bases. The CDR3 totals 14 residues. Germline CDR1 reads SNHLY; CDR2 reads FYNNEI. The V and J ends lost 8 bases and 6 bases, in that order; junction bases with no gene match: 6. The CDR3 DNA reads TGTGCCAGCGCCCGGACTAGCGGGACCGATACGCAGTATTTT. It codes for CASARTSGTDTQYF.

V gene TRBV7-3 combines with J gene TRBJ1-1; no clear D gene. In germline, CDR1 is SGHTA, CDR2 FQGTGA. V was pared by 6 bases and J by 1 base, with 9 bases between. This CDR3 region has 13 residues. The chain's CDR3 is CASSVQENTEAFF. Written as DNA, the CDR3 is TGTGCCAGCAGTGTCCAGGAGAACACTGAAGCTTTCTTT.

This CDR3 reads CASNVPRGGFTDTQYF. The CDR3 DNA is TGTGCCAGCAACGTGCCGCGGGGGGGATTCACAGATACGCAGTATTTT. V and J are TRBV7-2 and TRBJ2-3; 9 bases align to TRBD2. The CDR3 extends over 16 amino acids. With 7 bases clipped from V and 2 bases from J, the junction kept 10 bases outside the gene matches. Germline V gene lookup returns CDR1 SGHTA and CDR2 FQGNSA.

The chain carries TRBV18 and TRBJ1-1, with TRBD1 matching 8 bases. Germline loops: CDR1 KGHSH, CDR2 LQKENI. CDR3 length: 14 residues. V trimming: 2 bases; J trimming: 5 bases; junction bases outside the gene matches: 4. Here the CDR3 DNA reads TGTGCCAGCTCACCAGGGACAGGCGGTACTGAAGCTTTCTTT. Its translation: CASSPGTGGTEAFF. Full variable domain (remainder filled in from reference TRBV18 and TRBJ1-1): NAGVMQNPRHLVRRRGQEARLRCSPMKGHSHVYWYRQLPEEGLKFMVYLQKENIIDESGMPKERFSAEFPKEGPSILRIQQVVRGDSAAYFCASSPGTGGTEAFFGQGTRLTVV.

The chain carries TRBV7-2 and TRBJ2-1, with D maybe TRBD1 (6 bases). Germline V lookup: CDR1 SGHTA, CDR2 FQGNSA. V was shortened by 9 bases and J by 1 base, with 13 bases between the two germline ends. The CDR3 totals 14 residues. CDR3 region: CASSARGSYNEQFF. The CDR3 DNA reads TGTGCCAGTTCCGCGAGGGGGTCCTACAATGAGCAGTTCTTC.

This chain connects TRBV2 to TRBJ1-5; 10 positions match TRBD1. V lost 4 bases and J lost 6; bases outside the gene matches: 6. CDR3 length: 15 amino acids. CDR1 SNHLY and CDR2 FYNNEI come from the germline V gene. In DNA form, the CDR3 reads TGTGCCAGCAGTGCGGACAGGGGGGCAGGTCAGCCCCAGCATTTT. Translated: CASSADRGAGQPQHF.

This clone occurred a few times. The chain uses TRBV11-2 and TRBJ2-1; 9 nucleotides match TRBD2. J gave up 6 bases and V 5 bases, and 8 bases lay outside the gene matches. The CDR3 is 15 residues long. CDR1 is SGHAT, CDR2 FQNNGV, per germline. This CDR3 reads CASSTGLAQRNEQFF. CDR3 in DNA: TGTGCCAGCAGCACCGGACTAGCGCAGCGCAATGAGCAGTTCTTC.

There are a few counts of this clone. V usage is TRBV30 and J usage is TRBJ2-1; 13 nucleotides agree with TRBD2. The CDR3 covers 15 residues. Trimming took 2 bases from V and 12 from J; bases not matched to a gene: 10. The germline CDR1 and CDR2 sequences are GTSNPN and SVGIG (reference sequence). The CDR3 DNA follows: TGTGCCTGGAGTTCTTTGGTACTAGCGGGAGGGCCGCAGTTCTTC. This encodes CAWSSLVLAGGPQFF. Looking up the rest from reference TRBV30 and TRBJ2-1 gives the full variable domain: SQTIHQWPATLVQPVGSPLSLECTVEGTSNPNLYWYRQAAGRGLQLLFYSVGIGQISSEVPQNLSASRPQDRQFILSSKKLLLSDSGFYLCAWSSLVLAGGPQFFGPGTRLTVL.

J is TRBJ2-1 and V is TRBV11-2; D is possibly TRBD2 (5 bases). The CDR3 contains 15 residues. The ends were cut back, 3 bases at V and 9 bases at J, with 18 bases in the middle. Germline CDR1 is SGHAT and CDR2 is FQNNGV. The CDR3 sequence: CASSFIRPIGIEQFF. CDR3 DNA: TGTGCCAGCAGCTTTATTAGGCCAATCGGGATTGAGCAGTTCTTC.

The count of this clone is one. This chain connects TRBV7-7 to TRBJ1-2; possible D gene TRBD1, 6 bases. The germline CDR1 and CDR2 sequences are SSHAT and FNYEAQ (reference sequence). This CDR3 has 14 residues. V gave up 2 bases and J gave up 5 bases, with 12 bases separating them. CDR3: CASSLCRGGYGYTF. DNA for the CDR3: TGTGCCAGCAGCTTATGCAGGGGAGGGTATGGCTACACCTTC.

The chain has TRBV18 and TRBJ1-3; no reliable D call. Between the trimmed V and J ends, which lost 5 bases and 0 bases, there was a span of 8 bases. The CDR3 contains 14 residues. The germline gives CDR1 KGHSH, CDR2 LQKENI. CDR3 nucleotides: TGTGCCAGCTCAGACATTAGCTCTGGAAACACCATATATTTT. Translation: CASSDISSGNTIYF.

This clone appeared a single time. The CDR3, as DNA: TGTGCCAGTAGTATCCCGGGACTAGCGGGAGGAGGCTACAATGAGCAGTTCTTC. Amino acid sequence: CASSIPGLAGGGYNEQFF. This chain joins TRBV19 and TRBJ2-1; 15 nucleotides match TRBD2. The germline V gene has CDR1 LNHDA and CDR2 SQIVND (reference sequence). Trimming removed 3 bases from V and 3 bases from J; junction bases left unmatched: 6. The CDR3 has 18 residues.

This clone turned up a few times. This sequence joins TRBV4-1 and TRBJ1-1; D is possibly TRBD1 (5 bases). The germline V and J ends were trimmed by 4 bases and 4 bases, with 19 bases remaining between them. In germline, CDR1 is MGHRA, CDR2 YSYEKL. The CDR3 consists of 16 residues. CDR3 sequence (DNA): TGCGCCAGCAGCCCAGGAGCGGGGCGCCGGAGCACTGAAGCTTTCTTT. This codes for CASSPGAGRRSTEAFF.

The rearrangement uses TRBV7-7 and TRBJ2-2; tentatively, D is TRBD1 (6 bases). Trimming left V 5 bases short and J 7 bases short, with 11 bases between. The CDR3 is made up of 13 amino acids. The germline gives CDR1 SSHAT, CDR2 FNYEAQ (reference sequence). This CDR3 reads CASSRLTGGELFF. CDR3 sequence (DNA): TGTGCCAGCAGCCGCCTGACAGGCGGGGAGCTGTTTTTT.